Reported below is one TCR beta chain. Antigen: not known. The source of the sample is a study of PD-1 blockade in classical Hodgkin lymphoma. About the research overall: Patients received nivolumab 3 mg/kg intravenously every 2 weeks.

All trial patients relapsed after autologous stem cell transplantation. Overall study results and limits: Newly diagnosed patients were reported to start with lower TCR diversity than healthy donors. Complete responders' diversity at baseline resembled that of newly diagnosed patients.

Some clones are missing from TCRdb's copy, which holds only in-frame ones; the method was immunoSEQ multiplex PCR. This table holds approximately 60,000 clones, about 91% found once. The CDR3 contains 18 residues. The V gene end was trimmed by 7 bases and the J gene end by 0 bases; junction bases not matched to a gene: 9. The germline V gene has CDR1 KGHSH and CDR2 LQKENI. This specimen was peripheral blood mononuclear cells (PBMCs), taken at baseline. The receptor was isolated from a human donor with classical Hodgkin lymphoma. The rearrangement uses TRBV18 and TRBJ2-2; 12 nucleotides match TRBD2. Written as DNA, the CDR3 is TGTGCCAGCTTTAGAGTCCGGACTAGCGGGGCGAACACCGGGGAGCTGTTTTTT. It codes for CASFRVRTSGANTGELFF.